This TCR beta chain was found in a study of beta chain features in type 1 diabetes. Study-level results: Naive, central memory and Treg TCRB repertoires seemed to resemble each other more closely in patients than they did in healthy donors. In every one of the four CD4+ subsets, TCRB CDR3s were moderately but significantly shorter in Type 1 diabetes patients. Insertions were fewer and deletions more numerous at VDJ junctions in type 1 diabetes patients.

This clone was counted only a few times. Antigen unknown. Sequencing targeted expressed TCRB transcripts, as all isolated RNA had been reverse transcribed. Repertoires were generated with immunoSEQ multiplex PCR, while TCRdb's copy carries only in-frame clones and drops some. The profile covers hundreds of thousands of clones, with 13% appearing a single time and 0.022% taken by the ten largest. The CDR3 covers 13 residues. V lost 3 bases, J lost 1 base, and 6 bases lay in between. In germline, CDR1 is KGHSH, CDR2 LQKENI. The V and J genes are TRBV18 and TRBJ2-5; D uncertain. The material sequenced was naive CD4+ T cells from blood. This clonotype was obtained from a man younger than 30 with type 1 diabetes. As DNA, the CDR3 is TGTGCCAGCTCACCTGCAGTCCAAGAGACCCAGTACTTC. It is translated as CASSPAVQETQYF.